This TCR beta chain originates from a study of blood T cell repertoires in COVID-19. The data were produced by immunoSEQ multiplex PCR, yet TCRdb's version contains in-frame clones alone and is incomplete. The sample has a few hundred thousand clones, 89% seen once. A note on this clone: The junction does not match germline at one end; this may be a read error.

This CDR3 comprises 14 residues. The germline gives CDR1 MDHEN, CDR2 SYDVKM. V is TRBV28 and J is TRBJ2-1, with D possibly matching TRBD2 (6 bases). The clonotype was recovered from a middle-aged man with acute or convalescent COVID-19. Input material: peripheral blood. CDR3 DNA: TGTGCCAGCAGTTTCGTATACGTCGGGAGTAGTGTGGTCTTC. The encoded protein is CASSFVYVGSSVVF.